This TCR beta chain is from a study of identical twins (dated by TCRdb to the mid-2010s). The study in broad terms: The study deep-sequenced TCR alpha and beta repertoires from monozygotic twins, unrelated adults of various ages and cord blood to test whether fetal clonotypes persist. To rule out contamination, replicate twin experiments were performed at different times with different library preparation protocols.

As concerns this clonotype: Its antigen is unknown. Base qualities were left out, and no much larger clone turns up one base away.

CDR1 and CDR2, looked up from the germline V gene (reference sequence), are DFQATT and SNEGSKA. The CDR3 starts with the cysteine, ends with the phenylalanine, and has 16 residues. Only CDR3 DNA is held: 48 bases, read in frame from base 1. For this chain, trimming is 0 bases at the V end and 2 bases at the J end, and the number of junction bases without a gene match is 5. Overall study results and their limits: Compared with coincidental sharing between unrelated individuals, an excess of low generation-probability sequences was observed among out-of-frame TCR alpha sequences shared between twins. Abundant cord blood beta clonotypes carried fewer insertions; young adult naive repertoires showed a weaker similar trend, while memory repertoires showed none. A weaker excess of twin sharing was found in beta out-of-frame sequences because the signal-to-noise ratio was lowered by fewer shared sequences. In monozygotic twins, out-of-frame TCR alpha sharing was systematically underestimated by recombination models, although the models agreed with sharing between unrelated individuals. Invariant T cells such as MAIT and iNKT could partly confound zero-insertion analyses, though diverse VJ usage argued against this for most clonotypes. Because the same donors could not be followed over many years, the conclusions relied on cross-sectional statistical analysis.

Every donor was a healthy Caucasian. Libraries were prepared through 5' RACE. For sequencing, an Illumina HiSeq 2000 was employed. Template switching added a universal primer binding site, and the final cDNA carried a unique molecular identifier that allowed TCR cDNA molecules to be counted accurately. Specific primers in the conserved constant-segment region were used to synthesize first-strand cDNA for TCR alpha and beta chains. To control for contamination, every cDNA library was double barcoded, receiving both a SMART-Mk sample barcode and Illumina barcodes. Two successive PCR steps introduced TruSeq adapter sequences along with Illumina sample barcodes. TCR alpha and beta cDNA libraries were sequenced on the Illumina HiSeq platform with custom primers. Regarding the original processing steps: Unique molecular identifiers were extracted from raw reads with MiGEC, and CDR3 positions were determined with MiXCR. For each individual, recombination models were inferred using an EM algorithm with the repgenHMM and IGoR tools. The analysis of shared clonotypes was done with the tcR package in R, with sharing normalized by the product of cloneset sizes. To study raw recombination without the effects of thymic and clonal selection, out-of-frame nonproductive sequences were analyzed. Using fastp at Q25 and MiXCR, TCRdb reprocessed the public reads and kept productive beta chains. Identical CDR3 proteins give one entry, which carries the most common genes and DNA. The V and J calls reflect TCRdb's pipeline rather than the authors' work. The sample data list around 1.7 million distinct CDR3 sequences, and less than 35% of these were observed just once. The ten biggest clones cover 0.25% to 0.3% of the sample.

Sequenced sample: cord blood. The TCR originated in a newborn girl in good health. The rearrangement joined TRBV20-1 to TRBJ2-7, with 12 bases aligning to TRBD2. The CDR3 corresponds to CSARELAGGVPYEQYF. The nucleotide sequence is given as TGCAGTGCTAGAGAGCTAGCGGGAGGGGTTCCCTACGAGCAGTACTTC.